Sequencing of this T cell receptor beta chain was carried out in a study of T cell responses to AZD1222 COVID-19 vaccine. Clones were sequenced by immunoSEQ multiplex PCR, and TCRdb holds only the in-frame ones, with some missing. Found here are about 84,000 clones, approximately 90% of them singletons; the top ten hold 9.5% to 13%. Deletions cut 6 bases from V and 2 bases from J, with 13 bases between. There are 15 residues in the CDR3. Germline values: CDR1 SNHLY, CDR2 FYNNEI. The clonotype originates from an adult who received the AZD1222 COVID-19 vaccine. J is TRBJ2-2 and V is TRBV2; a weak D match, TRBD2 (5 bases). The sequenced sample was peripheral blood, obtained 28 days after the second AZD1222 dose. The CDR3 nucleotides read TGTGCCAGCAGCCCACAAGGACTCAACACCGGGGAGCTGTTTTTT. Translating it yields CASSPQGLNTGELFF. Full variable domain (outside the CDR3, taken from reference TRBV2 and TRBJ2-2): EPEVTQTPSHQVTQMGQEVILRCVPISNHLYFYWYRQILGQKVEFLVSFYNNEISEKSEIFDDQFSVERPDGSNFTLKIRSTKLEDSAMYFCASSPQGLNTGELFFGEGSRLTVL.